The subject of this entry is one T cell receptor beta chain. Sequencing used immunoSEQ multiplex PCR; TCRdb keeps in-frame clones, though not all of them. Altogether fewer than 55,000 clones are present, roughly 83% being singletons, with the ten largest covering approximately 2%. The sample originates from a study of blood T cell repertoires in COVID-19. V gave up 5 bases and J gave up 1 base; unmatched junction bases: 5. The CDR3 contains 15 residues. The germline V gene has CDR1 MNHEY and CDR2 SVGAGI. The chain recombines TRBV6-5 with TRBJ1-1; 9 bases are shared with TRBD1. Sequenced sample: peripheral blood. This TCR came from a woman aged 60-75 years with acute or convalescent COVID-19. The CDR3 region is CASSPRQGGNTEAFF. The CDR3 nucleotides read TGTGCCAGCAGTCCGCGACAGGGGGGGAACACTGAAGCTTTCTTT.